A selection of T cell receptor beta chains follows, all from one sample in a study of T cells in Graves' hyperthyroidism and ophthalmopathy. TCRdb re-derived calls from the multiplex PCR reads in MiXCR, one entry per CDR3 protein. The data hold 500,000 to 550,000 distinct CDR3 sequences, with roughly 21% observed a single time. The sequenced sample consisted of blood. The origin of the receptors is a middle-aged man with Graves' ophthalmopathy. CDR3s include the opening cysteine and the closing phenylalanine or tryptophan. The order of the fields is J gene, D gene, V gene, clone size, CDR3 protein, CDR3 DNA. D genes are given only for firm matches. A row's size may be missing; if present it is once, few, many or a size class.

TRBJ2-7 | NA | TRBV7-8 | many | CASSLARGSYEQYF | TGTGCCAGCAGCTTAGCGAGGGGAAGCTACGAGCAGTACTTC
TRBJ2-1 | NA | TRBV6-1 | NA | CASRYGQGESEQFF | TGTGCCAGCAGGTATGGGCAGGGAGAGAGTGAGCAGTTCTTC
TRBJ1-4 | NA | TRBV12-3/TRBV12-4 | few | CASSFRPSNEKLFF | TGTGCCAGCAGTTTCAGGCCGTCGAATGAAAAACTGTTTTTT
TRBJ2-7 | NA | TRBV14 | NA | CASSQESGTSHEQYF | TGTGCCAGCAGCCAAGAATCAGGTACTTCCCACGAGCAGTACTTC
TRBJ2-7 | TRBD1 | TRBV5-1 | NA | CASSAGTGGPREQYF | TGCGCCAGCAGCGCAGGGACAGGGGGCCCTCGGGAGCAGTACTTC
TRBJ2-1 | NA | TRBV7-8 | once | CASSVQGPNYNEQFF | TGTGCCAGCAGCGTCCAGGGACCCAACTACAATGAGCAGTTCTTC
TRBJ1-2 | NA | TRBV2 | once | CASSRGGYGYGYTF | TGTGCCAGCAGTCGAGGGGGTTATGGCTATGGCTACACCTTC
TRBJ2-5 | TRBD2 | TRBV6-2/TRBV6-3 | NA | CASTRGLGATQYF | TGTGCCAGCACCAGGGGACTAGGTGCGACCCAGTACTTC
TRBJ2-2 | TRBD1 | TRBV10-3 | few | CAISRQGNTGELFF | TGTGCCATCAGTCGACAGGGGAACACCGGGGAGCTGTTTTTT
TRBJ2-7 | NA | TRBV6-5 | many | CASSYSIRTNSYEQYF | TGTGCCAGCAGTTACTCGATCAGGACTAACTCCTACGAGCAGTACTTC
TRBJ2-7 | TRBD1 | TRBV5-4 | NA | CASKDRGDSYEQYF | TGTGCCAGCAAGGACAGGGGGGATTCCTACGAGCAGTACTTC
TRBJ2-1 | NA | TRBV25-1 | NA | CASSEFRRAHRSSYNEQFF | TGTGCCAGCAGTGAATTTCGTCGGGCACACCGTAGCTCCTACAATGAGCAGTTCTTC
TRBJ2-3 | NA | TRBV29-1 | NA | CSAELLTDTQYF | TGCAGCGCAGAGCTACTCACAGATACGCAGTATTTT
TRBJ2-7 | NA | TRBV7-2 | NA | CASSFRLEGSYEQYF | TGTGCCAGCAGCTTCCGACTAGAGGGCTCCTACGAGCAGTACTTC
TRBJ2-6 | TRBD2 | TRBV28 | few | CASSRGREGISGANVLTF | TGTGCCAGCAGCCGAGGGCGGGAGGGTATATCTGGGGCCAACGTCCTGACTTTC
TRBJ2-1 | TRBD2 | TRBV12-3/TRBV12-4 | NA | CASSLGLAGGRQFF | TGTGCCAGCAGTTTGGGACTAGCGGGGGGGCGGCAGTTCTTC
TRBJ2-7 | TRBD1 | TRBV7-2 | few | CASSTGTGLYEQYF | TGTGCCAGCAGCACCGGGACAGGGTTGTACGAGCAGTACTTC
TRBJ2-2 | TRBD2 | TRBV7-2 | many | CASSLAASGRRHGELFF | TGTGCCAGCAGCTTAGCTGCTAGCGGGAGGAGGCACGGGGAGCTGTTTTTT
TRBJ2-3 | NA | TRBV28 | many | CASSKGGSTDTQYF | TGTGCCAGCAGTAAGGGCGGGAGCACAGATACGCAGTATTTT
TRBJ2-3 | NA | TRBV12-3/TRBV12-4 | NA | CASQRSVSSTDTQYF | TGTGCCAGCCAGCGTAGCGTATCTAGCACAGATACGCAGTATTTT
TRBJ2-7 | NA | TRBV5-4 | NA | CASSPKGGSVEQYF | TGTGCCAGCAGCCCCAAGGGCGGGTCAGTCGAGCAGTACTTC
TRBJ1-2 | NA | TRBV12-3/TRBV12-4 | NA | CASSLAPGRRGYTF | TGTGCCAGCAGTTTAGCACCAGGCCGGCGTGGCTACACCTTC
TRBJ2-7 | NA | TRBV6-2/TRBV6-3 | many | CASSYSEGTTYEQYF | TGTGCCAGCAGTTACTCAGAGGGGACCACCTACGAGCAGTACTTC
TRBJ2-7 | TRBD1 | TRBV13 | few | CASSNRGLNEQYF | TGTGCCAGCAGTAACAGGGGGCTAAACGAGCAGTACTTC
TRBJ1-1 | NA | TRBV12-3/TRBV12-4 | many | CASSLVDSNTEAFF | TGTGCCAGCAGTTTAGTGGACTCGAACACTGAAGCTTTCTTT
TRBJ2-2 | TRBD2 | TRBV7-3 | NA | CASSPRERGSRGTGELFF | TGTGCCAGCAGCCCCCGAGAGCGGGGGTCCCGGGGCACCGGGGAGCTGTTTTTT
TRBJ2-1 | NA | TRBV10-3 | many | CAISDRGRQRAYNEQFF | TGTGCCATCAGTGACAGGGGACGGCAGAGAGCCTACAATGAGCAGTTCTTC
TRBJ2-1 | TRBD2 | TRBV3-1 | NA | CASSHGLADNYNEQFF | TGTGCCAGCAGCCATGGACTAGCGGACAACTACAATGAGCAGTTCTTC
TRBJ1-2 | NA | TRBV2 | few | CASSPQVNYGYTF | TGTGCCAGCAGCCCACAGGTTAACTATGGCTACACCTTC
TRBJ2-2 | NA | TRBV13 | NA | CASTPPNTGELFF | TGTGCCAGCACCCCCCCAAACACCGGGGAGCTGTTTTTT
TRBJ2-5 | NA | TRBV27 | few | CASGQVGAQYF | TGTGCCAGCGGGCAGGTCGGGGCCCAGTACTTC
TRBJ2-1 | NA | TRBV5-6 | NA | CASSPTRIYNGQFF | TGTGCCAGCAGTCCGACTAGAATCTACAATGGGCAGTTCTTC
TRBJ1-6 | NA | TRBV13 | once | CASSLKGSYNSPLHF | TGTGCCAGCAGCTTAAAAGGCTCCTATAATTCACCCCTCCACTTT
TRBJ2-3 | NA | TRBV29-1 | NA | CSVEIVGVLRDTQYF | TGCAGCGTTGAAATTGTGGGAGTGTTACGGGATACGCAGTATTTT
TRBJ2-3 | NA | TRBV15 | few | CATSTRQTDTQYF | TGTGCCACCAGCACTCGACAGACAGATACGCAGTATTTT